The 17 T cell receptor beta chains presented below share a single source sample, sequenced in a study of cytomegalovirus exposure and HLA in healthy donors. The table came from immunoSEQ multiplex PCR; TCRdb's copy has only in-frame clones and leaves some out. The repertoire holds 65,000 or so clones, with about 94% as singletons. Specimen: PBMCs. These receptors all come from a young man in good health and CMV-seropositive.

The V call is TRBV28, the J call TRBJ1-2, with TRBD1 matching 8 bases. The CDR3 totals 14 residues. Looked up from germline, CDR1 is MDHEN and CDR2 is SYDVKM. V trimming: 6 bases; J trimming: 3 bases; junction bases outside the gene matches: 6. In nucleotides, the CDR3 is TGTGCCAGCAGCCTCAGGGGGCCGGACTATGGCTACACCTTC. Protein product: CASSLRGPDYGYTF.

This chain joins TRBV28 and TRBJ2-2; a weak D match, TRBD2 (6 bases). Trimming cost V 7 bases and J 7 bases, with 19 bases left between them. This CDR3 has 15 amino acids. The germline V gene has CDR1 MDHEN and CDR2 SYDVKM. Written as DNA, the CDR3 is TGTGCCAGCAAATTGGGGGGATGGGGCCACGGGGAGCTGTTTTTT. Its translation is CASKLGGWGHGELFF.

The chain combines TRBV4-1 with TRBJ2-1; D remains ambiguous. The germline V and J ends were trimmed by 4 bases and 0 bases, with 7 bases remaining between them. Germline CDR1 MGHRA, CDR2 YSYEKL. This CDR3 region has 14 residues. CDR3: CASSLRSSYNEQFF. The CDR3, as DNA: TGCGCCAGCAGCCTACGTAGCTCCTACAATGAGCAGTTCTTC.

The CDR3 DNA sequence: TGTGCCAGCAGTCCTACAGGGAATAATGAAAAACTGTTTTTT. Amino acid sequence: CASSPTGNNEKLFF. The J gene is TRBJ1-4, the V gene TRBV7-9; D is perhaps TRBD1 (6 bases). Trimming stripped 6 bases from V and 4 bases from J, with 12 bases between. Germline V gene sequence: CDR1 SEHNR, CDR2 FQNEAQ (reference sequence). The CDR3 has 14 residues.

The rearrangement joins TRBV7-9 to TRBJ2-5; TRBD2 is a possible D gene (6 bases). The DNA end favors TRBJ2-7, so the J call may be wrong. This CDR3 region has 14 residues. Germline assignment: CDR1 SEHNR and CDR2 FQNEAQ (reference sequence). CDR3 coding DNA: TGTGCCAGCAGCTTACCAGGACTACCCTACGAGCAGTACTTC. Encoded protein: CASSLPGLPYEQYF.

The chain carries TRBV7-9 and TRBJ1-2; a weak D match, TRBD1 (5 bases). There are 15 residues in the CDR3. Germline assignment: CDR1 SEHNR and CDR2 FQNEAQ (reference sequence). V shed 2 bases and J shed 4 bases, with 14 bases lying between them. The DNA of the CDR3 is TGTGCCAGCAGCTTATGGGGCAGCGAAATCTATGGCTACACCTTC. This sequence encodes CASSLWGSEIYGYTF.

The chain uses TRBV25-1 and TRBJ2-3, with D perhaps matching TRBD2 (6 bases). The length of the CDR3 is 14 residues. Germline V CDR1 and CDR2: MGHDK, SYGVNS. Trimming shortened V by 4 bases and J by 7 bases, and 15 bases separated the two germline ends. This CDR3 reads CASSGRLVHHTQYF. The CDR3 bases are TGTGCCAGCAGTGGTAGACTAGTTCACCATACGCAGTATTTT.

J is TRBJ2-2 and V is TRBV6-5, with D maybe TRBD2 (5 bases). The germline V gene has CDR1 MNHEY and CDR2 SVGAGI. The germline V and J ends were trimmed by 2 bases and 6 bases, with 16 bases remaining between them. The CDR3 consists of 16 residues. The CDR3 DNA reads as TGTGCCAGCAGTTACGGAACACCGGGGATGTCCGGGGAGCTGTTTTTT. Encoded protein: CASSYGTPGMSGELFF.

This rearrangement joins TRBV28 to TRBJ2-3; TRBD1 matches at 7 bases. Germline CDR1 and CDR2: MDHEN and SYDVKM. This CDR3 contains 15 residues. Unmatched junction bases numbered 12, after V lost 7 bases and J lost 5 bases. CDR3 region: CASTSPGTVQDTQYF. CDR3 DNA: TGTGCCAGCACCTCGCCCGGGACAGTCCAAGATACGCAGTATTTT.

This clone was seen once. The chain is built from TRBV4-3 and TRBJ1-2; 7 bases are a match to TRBD1. V gave up 0 bases and J gave up 6 bases; unmatched junction bases: 13. This CDR3 has 17 residues. Germline V gene lookup returns CDR1 LGHNA and CDR2 YSLEER. Here the CDR3 DNA reads TGCGCCAGCAGCCAAGACACGACAGGGATGGTATTCGATGGCTACACCTTC. It encodes CASSQDTTGMVFDGYTF.

The V gene is TRBV12-5, the J gene TRBJ1-1; 8 bases map to TRBD1. This CDR3 spans 16 amino acids. J lost 4 bases, V lost 6 bases, and 13 bases had no gene match. Germline V gene lookup returns CDR1 LGHNT and CDR2 FRNRAP. The CDR3: CASGPREGTGGTEAFF. CDR3 DNA: TGTGCTAGTGGCCCAAGGGAGGGGACAGGCGGCACTGAAGCTTTCTTT.

The rearrangement joins TRBV5-4 to TRBJ1-1, with D uncertain. The germline V and J ends were trimmed by 2 bases and 4 bases, with 18 bases remaining between them. CDR1 and CDR2 from the germline V gene are SGHNT and YYREEE (reference sequence). The CDR3 sequence is 16 residues long. The CDR3, as DNA: TGTGCCAGCAGCTTAATCGGAGGGATGAGAGGCACTGAAGCTTTCTTT. This encodes CASSLIGGMRGTEAFF.

This rearrangement joins TRBV10-2 to TRBJ1-2; weak D call: TRBD1 (6 bases). The CDR3 runs to 14 residues. V lost 2 bases, J lost 6 bases, and 13 bases lay in between. Germline V gene data show CDR1 as WSHSY and CDR2 as SAAADI. CDR3 sequence reads: CASSEGWQGNGYTF. CDR3 bases: TGCGCCAGCAGTGAGGGTTGGCAGGGGAATGGCTACACCTTC.

The V and J genes are TRBV9 and TRBJ1-2, with TRBD1 matching 7 bases. There are 15 residues in the CDR3. V shed 0 bases, J shed 4 bases, and the junction held 6 bases outside the gene matches. Germline V CDR1 and CDR2: SGDLS, YYNGEE. CDR3 amino acids: CASSVGSGTVYGYTF. The CDR3 DNA follows: TGTGCCAGCAGCGTAGGGTCCGGGACAGTCTATGGCTACACCTTC.

The chain joins TRBV30 to TRBJ1-6; no definite D call. Germline assignment: CDR1 GTSNPN and CDR2 SVGIG (reference sequence). The CDR3 runs 15 residues. The V and J ends lost 5 bases and 8 bases respectively, with 19 bases between them. CDR3 residues: CAWSEEELTHSPLHF. Here the CDR3 DNA reads TGTGCCTGGTCCGAAGAGGAACTAACACATTCACCCCTCCACTTT.

Only a few counts were recorded for this clone. The chain has TRBV6-5 and TRBJ1-4; 9 positions agree with TRBD1. CDR3 size: 14 residues. V shed 8 bases, J shed 8 bases, and the junction held 9 bases outside the gene matches. The germline V gene encodes CDR1 MNHEY and CDR2 SVGAGI. CDR3 sequence reads: CASSEGQGDEKLFF. For the CDR3, the DNA is TGTGCCAGCTCTGAGGGACAGGGAGACGAAAAACTGTTTTTT.

As DNA, the CDR3 is TGTGCCAGCAGCGACACAGGGCTCTCTGGAAACACCATATATTTT. Translating gives CASSDTGLSGNTIYF. V gene TRBV7-8 combines with J gene TRBJ1-3, with D maybe TRBD1 (6 bases). Germline CDR1 SGHVS, CDR2 FQNEAQ. With 5 bases removed from V and 0 bases from J, the gap between germline ends came to 11 bases. The CDR3 runs 15 residues.